The next 8 T cell receptor beta chains were all read from a single sample in a study of tumor-infiltrating lymphocytes in primary liver carcinoma. The input was around 530 ng total RNA; TCR beta cDNA was made from it with a constant-region primer. Three nested multiplex PCR rounds, a slightly modified ARM-PCR, produced the libraries for TCR beta. Amplification in the first two PCR rounds was performed using TRBV1-TRBV30 forward primers and a C-beta reverse primer for roughly 10 cycles each. Using its own MiXCR run on the multiplex PCR reads, TCRdb lists one record per CDR3 protein. In the table there are some 200,000 distinct CDR3 sequences, 65% of which are singletons. Blood RNA was derived from unsorted whole blood, and germline DNA was extracted too. The specimen was peripheral blood. These receptors originate from a woman aged 55-70 years with primary liver carcinoma and hepatitis B virus infection.

This clonotype was detected only a few times. This chain joins TRBV5-1 and TRBJ2-1; 7 bases match TRBD2. Germline CDR1 and CDR2: SGHRS and YFSETQ. The CDR3 sequence is 14 residues long. The V segment lost 2 bases and the J segment 7 bases; nucleotides outside the gene matches: 6. The CDR3 DNA reads TGCGCCAGCAGCTTCGGACTAGGGATTAATGAGCAGTTCTTC. Translated: CASSFGLGINEQFF.

Concerning this clonotype: Germline and junction disagree at one end, which may indicate a read error. The chain links TRBV11-2 to TRBJ2-1; 8 bases line up with TRBD2. Germline CDR1 reads SGHAT; CDR2 reads FQNNGV. The CDR3 contains 15 residues. The CDR3 bases are TGTGCCAGCAACCTCCGGGAGGGGGGCCACAATGAGCAGCTCTTC. It is translated as CASNLREGGHNEQLF.

The chain recombines TRBV28 with TRBJ2-7; no definite D call. Germline V CDR1 and CDR2: MDHEN, SYDVKM. The CDR3 runs 12 residues. The V end was cut by 2 bases, the J end by 3 bases, with 5 bases between. CDR3 protein: CASSLPGYEQYF. The CDR3 bases are TGTGCCAGCAGTTTACCAGGCTACGAGCAGTACTTC.

Concerning this clonotype itself: Because it lacks the conserved phenylalanine or tryptophan at the end, this CDR3 is likely a read error. The limits of the CDR3 on the DNA are not certain, so only TCRdb's listed CDR3 is given. This sequence joins TRBV28 and TRBJ1-2. Looked up from germline, CDR1 is MDHEN and CDR2 is SYDVKM. Inclusive of both ends, the CDR3 amounts to 13 amino acids. The CDR3 here is CATEPWRYSDDTL.

This clonotype was counted once. A single base separates this from a much larger clone, so it may be a read error. The chain joins TRBV13 to TRBJ2-1; 11 positions agree with TRBD2. This CDR3 is built from 16 residues. CDR1 PRHDT and CDR2 FYEKMQ come from the germline V gene (reference sequence). V lost 5 bases and J lost 3; bases outside the gene matches: 6. The CDR3 DNA reads TGTGCCAGCAGCCCTAGCGGGAGGTCGTTCTACAATGAGCAGTTCTTC. Its protein product is CASSPSGRSFYNEQFF.

Notes on this clonotype: One end of the junction is discordant with germline, which a read error may explain. V gene TRBV7-9 combines with J gene TRBJ2-7, with TRBD1 matching over 7 bases. The germline gives CDR1 SEHNR, CDR2 FQNEAQ (reference sequence). CDR3 length: 14 residues. CDR3 residues: CASNSDRSVYEHYF. CDR3 DNA sequence: TGTGCCAGCAACTCGGACAGGTCAGTCTACGAGCATTACTTC.

A remark on this clonotype: A junction boundary mismatches the germline segment, possibly from a read error. V is TRBV2 and J is TRBJ1-4; D gene unclear. Germline CDR1 is SNHLY and CDR2 is FYNNEI. This CDR3 is 13 amino acids long. DNA of the CDR3: TGTGCCAGCAGTGAAGGGTGGAGGGTCAAACCGTTTTTT. Protein product: CASSEGWRVKPFF. Drawing the rest from reference TRBV2 and TRBJ1-4, the complete variable domain is EPEVTQTPSHQVTQMGQEVILRCVPISNHLYFYWYRQILGQKVEFLVSFYNNEISEKSEIFDDQFSVERPDGSNFTLKIRSTKLEDSAMYFCASSEGWRVKPFFGSGTQLSVL.

Turning to this clonotype: The junction shows a germline mismatch at one end, possibly a read error. The genes are TRBV11-2 and TRBJ2-1, with no clear D. CDR3 length: 20 residues. Per the germline V gene, CDR1 is SGHAT and CDR2 is FQNNGV. CDR3 DNA: TGTACCAGCAACCACCCCTCCACCGTCCGGGCCCAGAGGTCCTACAATGAGCAGTTCTTC. The encoded protein is CTSNHPSTVRAQRSYNEQFF.